A single sample gave rise to the 13 T cell receptor beta chains below, sequenced in a study of blood T cell repertoires in COVID-19 (TCRdb year 2020). Receptor amplification or capture employed the immunoSEQ multiplex PCR assay. The table was pulled from immuneACCESS by TCRdb, which kept in-frame rearrangements only. Such tables lose some clones; where checked, under half of the loss comes from unresolved V genes, and the rest has no known cause. For this sample there are about 260,000 clones; 84% appear just once. The ten largest clones take up 1.5% of the sample. The specimen was peripheral blood. These receptors all stem from a woman aged 40 to 49 who had recovered from COVID-19.

The chain employs TRBV27 and TRBJ1-6; tentative D call: TRBD1 (6 bases). Germline CDR1 MNHEY, CDR2 SMNVEV (reference sequence). V lost 2 bases and J 6 bases, leaving 8 bases between the germline ends. The CDR3 runs 14 residues. Here the CDR3 reads CASSLQGTNSPLHF. CDR3 nucleotides: TGTGCCAGCAGTTTACAGGGGACTAATTCACCCCTCCACTTT.

The gene calls are TRBV4-1 and TRBJ2-1; no clear D gene. The CDR3 runs 12 residues. V lost 2 bases and J lost 4, with 3 bases in between. Per germline, CDR1 MGHRA and CDR2 YSYEKL. CDR3: CASSQPYNEQFF. The DNA of the CDR3 is TGCGCCAGCAGCCAACCTTACAATGAGCAGTTCTTC.

Comments on this clone: One junction end disagrees with the germline gene, perhaps due to a read error. The same CDR3 is also encoded by other DNA sequences in this sample. The J gene is TRBJ2-2, the V gene TRBV5-1, with D possibly being TRBD2 (5 bases). The CDR3 contains 17 residues. CDR1 is SGHRS, CDR2 YFSETQ, per germline. The CDR3 sequence is CASSPPQISENTGELFF. The CDR3 bases are TGCGCCAGCAGCCCTCCCCAGATTAGCGAGAACACCGGAGAGCTGTTTTTT.

The rearrangement links TRBV6-5 to TRBJ1-1, with 8 positions matching TRBD1. The CDR3 totals 13 residues. Trimming at V came to 6 bases and at J to 5 bases, leaving 5 bases not matched to a gene. Germline loops: CDR1 MNHEY, CDR2 SVGAGI. The chain's CDR3 is CASRQQGGTEAFF. As DNA, the CDR3 is TGTGCCAGCAGACAACAGGGGGGGACTGAAGCTTTCTTT.

The chain carries TRBV7-9 and TRBJ1-4, with D unresolved. This CDR3 comprises 13 residues. V gave up 11 bases and J gave up 7 bases, with 17 bases separating them. Germline V gives CDR1 SEHNR, CDR2 FQNEAQ (reference sequence). CDR3 in DNA: TGTGCCTCTCGGGAAGGTGAGGGTGAAAAACTGTTTTTT. This gives the protein CASREGEGEKLFF.

This chain connects TRBV7-9 to TRBJ2-7; 11 bases map to TRBD2. V shed 6 bases and J 2 bases; nucleotides not matched to a gene: 3. The CDR3 is 14 amino acids. Per the germline V gene, CDR1 is SEHNR and CDR2 is FQNEAQ (reference sequence). The CDR3 loop is CASRSTSGAYEQYF. CDR3 sequence (DNA): TGTGCCAGCAGATCGACTAGCGGGGCCTACGAGCAGTACTTC.

The chain joins TRBV2 to TRBJ1-5; D remains ambiguous. Per germline, CDR1 SNHLY and CDR2 FYNNEI. V lost 0 bases, J lost 6 bases, and 6 bases lay in between. The CDR3 contains 13 residues. The CDR3 sequence is CASSEARVQPQHF. The DNA of the CDR3 is TGTGCCAGCAGTGAAGCCCGGGTTCAGCCCCAGCATTTT. The full variable domain, rest sourced from reference TRBV2 and TRBJ1-5, is EPEVTQTPSHQVTQMGQEVILRCVPISNHLYFYWYRQILGQKVEFLVSFYNNEISEKSEIFDDQFSVERPDGSNFTLKIRSTKLEDSAMYFCASSEARVQPQHFGDGTRLSIL.

The chain recombines TRBV6-5 with TRBJ1-1, with a tentative D call TRBD1 (5 bases). Trimming removed 2 bases at V and 11 bases at J, with 9 bases between. The CDR3 consists of 11 residues. Per the germline V gene, CDR1 is MNHEY and CDR2 is SVGAGI. In nucleotides, the CDR3 is TGTGCCAGCAGTTACCGGGGGGATGCTTTCTTT. Translating gives CASSYRGDAFF.

This clone appeared once. The V call is TRBV4-2, the J call TRBJ2-2; TRBD2 agrees at 7 bases. Germline values: CDR1 LGHNA, CDR2 YNFKEQ. Losses at the gene ends were 4 bases for V and 8 bases for J; bases not matched to a gene: 13. This CDR3 spans 16 amino acids. The CDR3 sequence: CASSPRAGKVEGELFF. CDR3 DNA sequence: TGTGCCAGCAGCCCCCGAGCGGGGAAGGTCGAAGGGGAGCTGTTTTTT.

The V gene is TRBV18, the J gene TRBJ1-6; D not certain. Germline V lookup: CDR1 KGHSH, CDR2 LQKENI. V was shortened by 6 bases and J by 2 bases, with 14 bases between the two germline ends. This CDR3 contains 16 residues. The CDR3 sequence: CASSPRGTTYNSPLHF. The CDR3 DNA follows: TGTGCCAGCTCGCCCCGGGGTACGACCTATAATTCACCCCTCCACTTT.

The chain has TRBV3-1 (or the pseudogene TRBV3-2) and TRBJ1-5; D call uncertain. Germline assignment: CDR1 LGHDT and CDR2 YNNKEL (reference sequence). CDR3 length: 15 residues. V was clipped by 2 bases and J by 3 bases, with 11 bases between them. CDR3 DNA: TGTGCCAGCAGCCAAAGCGGGCACGACAATCAGCCCCAGCATTTT. Its protein product is CASSQSGHDNQPQHF.

CDR3 region: CASSLAAGPRNYPSTEAFF. In DNA form, the CDR3 reads TGCGCCAGCAGCTTGGCCGCGGGACCCAGAAACTATCCAAGCACTGAAGCTTTCTTT. The chain combines TRBV5-1 with TRBJ1-1, with D perhaps TRBD1 (5 bases). The CDR3 has 19 amino acids. V was cut by 0 bases and J by 4 bases, with 25 bases left in between. Germline V lookup: CDR1 SGHRS, CDR2 YFSETQ.

The CDR3 loop is CAISGTVTSGNTIYF. For the CDR3, the DNA is TGTGCCATCAGTGGGACAGTTACCTCTGGAAACACCATATATTTT. V gene TRBV10-3 combines with J gene TRBJ1-3; D possibly corresponds to TRBD1 (6 bases). V was shortened by 4 bases and J by 0 bases, with 10 bases between the two germline ends. The CDR3 sequence is 15 residues long. Germline V CDR1 and CDR2: ENHRY, SYGVKD.